This T cell receptor beta chain was sequenced during a study of cytomegalovirus exposure and HLA in healthy donors. Notes on the study in general: In a later analysis, TCR beta V- and J-gene trimming was associated with a missense DCLRE1C variant. Accurate predictions that matched the HLA-A and HLA-B alleles of most subjects were reportedly made from TCR beta sequences. Most TCRs appeared rarely, but some public TCRs recurred in many donors. The study listed some 160 cytomegalovirus-associated TCR beta chains.

Note on this clone: The antigen is unknown.

The germline CDR1 and CDR2 sequences are SNHLY and FYNNEI. This CDR3 has 15 residues. V gave up 4 bases and J gave up 4 bases; unmatched junction bases: 4. Vbeta (60) and Jbeta (13) primers were used in the PCR. The protocol was immunoSEQ multiplex PCR, while the TCRdb copy is restricted to in-frame clones and leaves out a portion. The sample totals approximately 60,000 clones. The clonotype comes from a man aged 25 to 40 in good health and CMV-seropositive. The chain is built from TRBV2 and TRBJ1-2; TRBD1 matches 12 bases. What was sequenced was PBMCs. The CDR3: CASSAGTGGLYGYTF. CDR3 bases: TGTGCCAGCAGTGCCGGGACAGGGGGCCTCTATGGCTACACCTTC.